This TCR beta chain originates from a study of T cell responses to AZD1222 COVID-19 vaccine. Study-level findings and limits: Baseline testing showed seropositivity in only 5 or 6 AZD1222 recipients. Repertoires were sampled only after the peak T cell response.

The assay was immunoSEQ multiplex PCR, and TCRdb's table has in-frame clones only and misses some. The sample carries approximately 150,000 clones, about 90% recorded once. Details on this clone: Its antigen is unknown.

The CDR3 is 16 amino acids. From germline, CDR1 is SEHNR and CDR2 FQNEAQ (reference sequence). V was shortened by 2 bases and J by 7 bases, with 18 bases between the two germline ends. The material sequenced was peripheral blood, taken on day 0 of MenACWY control vaccination. This TCR derives from an adult in good health. The chain is built from TRBV7-9 and TRBJ2-1; D is ambiguous. The DNA for the CDR3 is TGTGCCAGCAGCTTACCCCAGCGCTTTACCGGGAATGAGCAGTTCTTC. Translation gives CASSLPQRFTGNEQFF.